This TCR beta chain came from a study of T cell changes during pregnancy in multiple sclerosis. Germline lookup yields CDR1 MNHNY and CDR2 SVGAGI (reference sequence). The CDR3 has 12 amino acids. With 4 bases removed from V and 10 bases from J, the gap between germline ends came to 13 bases. TCRdb keeps only in-frame clones here, not all; method: immunoSEQ multiplex PCR. Among 75,000 to 80,000 clones listed, around 95% were seen once. This chain links TRBV6-6 with TRBJ1-2; the D is unclear. The material sequenced was peripheral blood, taken in the second trimester of pregnancy. This receptor was obtained from a female donor in good health, enrolled as a control in a pregnancy study. Here the CDR3 reads CASSFRSNHYTF. The CDR3 coding sequence is TGTGCCAGCAGTTTCAGGTCGAACCACTACACCTTC.